The subject of this entry is one T cell receptor (beta chain). As yet, its antigen is unknown. The sample is drawn from a study of Ad26.COV2.S vaccination and SARS-CoV-2 variants. General study points: Responses of spike-specific T cells (both CD8+ and CD4+) reportedly showed substantial breadth after vaccination. Non-spike TCR breadth did not differ much between vaccine and placebo recipients.

Using immunoSEQ multiplex PCR, the repertoire was profiled, and TCRdb retains in-frame clones only, with some absent. The sample yields more than 300,000 clones, about 82% seen once. Trimming cost V 2 bases and J 4 bases, with 9 bases left between them. Germline V gene sequence: CDR1 SGHRS, CDR2 YFSETQ. This CDR3 has 13 residues. Treatment given: some 19 received Ad26.COV2.S at low or high dose, single or two shots; about 5 received placebo; per-sample allocation not given. Sample collection was performed on day 63 after the first vaccine or placebo injection. An adult donor aged 18-55 years was enrolled in Boston.

The source is a person aged 18-60 years who received the Ad26.COV2.S COVID-19 vaccine or a placebo. V usage is TRBV5-1 and J usage is TRBJ2-5; D gene ambiguous. The sequenced sample was peripheral blood, obtained in a trial of Ad26.COV2.S vaccine versus placebo. CDR3: CASSFRARETQYF. DNA of the CDR3: TGCGCCAGCAGCTTTCGGGCTCGAGAGACCCAGTACTTC.